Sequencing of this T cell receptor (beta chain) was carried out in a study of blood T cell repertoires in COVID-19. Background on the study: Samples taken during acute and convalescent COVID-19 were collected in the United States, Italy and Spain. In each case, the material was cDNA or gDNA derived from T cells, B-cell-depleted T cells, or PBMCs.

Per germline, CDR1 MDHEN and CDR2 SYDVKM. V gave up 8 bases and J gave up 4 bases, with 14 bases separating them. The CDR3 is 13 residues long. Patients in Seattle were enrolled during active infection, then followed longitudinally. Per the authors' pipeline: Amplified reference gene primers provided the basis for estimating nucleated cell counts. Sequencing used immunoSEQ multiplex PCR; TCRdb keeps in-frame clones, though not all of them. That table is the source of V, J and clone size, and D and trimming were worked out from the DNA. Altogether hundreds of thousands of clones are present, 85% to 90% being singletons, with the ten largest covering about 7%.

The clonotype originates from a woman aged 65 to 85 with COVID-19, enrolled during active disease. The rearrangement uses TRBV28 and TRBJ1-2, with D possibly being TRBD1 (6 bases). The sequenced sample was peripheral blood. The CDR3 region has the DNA TGTGCCAGCGCCCTACAGGGAGCCTATGGCTACACCTTC. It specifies CASALQGAYGYTF.